The 28 T cell receptor beta chains below all came from one sample that was sequenced in a study of blood T cells in healthy people across ages. Through a sample-barcoded 5' primer and a J-beta primer mix, a second PCR was run for roughly 7 to 11 cycles. TCRdb reprocessed the 5' RACE reads with MiXCR, giving one entry per CDR3 protein. The sample records around 1.5 million distinct CDR3 sequences, approximately 63% being singletons. What was sequenced was blood. These receptors were taken from a man aged 18 to 35 in good health.

The chain uses TRBV12-3 or TRBV12-4 and TRBJ1-2, with a tentative D call TRBD1 (6 bases). Trimming took off 8 bases at V and 4 bases at J, with 14 bases between the two ends. The CDR3 covers 13 residues. The CDR3 nucleotides are TGTGCCAGCCTTGGGGGCGCTCGCTATGGCTACACCTTC. This codes for CASLGGARYGYTF.

This sequence joins TRBV10-3 and TRBJ2-1; D not resolved. CDR3 length: 12 residues. Trimming took 4 bases from V and 5 from J, leaving 6 bases between them. The germline gives CDR1 ENHRY, CDR2 SYGVKD. The CDR3 region is CAISVLDNEQFF. CDR3 sequence (DNA): TGTGCCATCAGTGTTTTGGACAATGAGCAGTTCTTC.

This rearrangement joins TRBV29-1 to TRBJ2-1, with D perhaps matching TRBD1 (5 bases). The V end lost 7 bases, the J end lost 3 bases, and 13 bases lay between the germline ends. CDR3 size: 13 residues. Looked up from germline, CDR1 is SQVTM and CDR2 is ANQGSEA. The CDR3 sequence: CSAQGIGYNEQFF. DNA for the CDR3: TGCAGCGCCCAGGGAATCGGCTACAATGAGCAGTTCTTC.

CDR3 nucleotides: TGTGCCAGCAGCCACAACCTCGGACAGCAAGAGACCCAGTACTTC. Translated: CASSHNLGQQETQYF. This chain uses TRBV6-2 or TRBV6-3 with TRBJ2-5; possible D gene TRBD1, 6 bases. Germline CDR1 MNHEY, CDR2 SVGEGT. The CDR3 length is 15 residues. Trimming left V 6 bases short and J 2 bases short, with 16 bases between.

V usage is TRBV4-2 and J usage is TRBJ1-5; D is ambiguous. Per germline, CDR1 LGHNA and CDR2 YNFKEQ. The length of the CDR3 is 16 residues. The V gene lost 4 bases and the J gene lost 4 bases, with 17 bases spanning the gap. CDR3 amino acids: CASSPAVVLMNQPQHF. CDR3 nucleotides: TGTGCCAGCAGCCCAGCAGTGGTCTTGATGAATCAGCCCCAGCATTTT.

This clonotype was picked up a small number of times. The CDR3 DNA is TGCAGTGCTAGACCCCGGACAGGGGCAAGTGAGCAGTTCTTC. Its translation is CSARPRTGASEQFF. The rearrangement uses TRBV20-1 and TRBJ2-1; TRBD1 matches at 9 bases. The V gene's germline CDR1 is DFQATT and CDR2 SNEGSKA (reference sequence). The CDR3 consists of 14 residues. V lost 2 bases, J lost 9 bases, and 8 bases stayed unmatched.

The CDR3 DNA is TGCAGCGTTGAAGTCATGACAGGGGAAGCTTTCTTT. This translates into CSVEVMTGEAFF. The chain combines TRBV29-1 with TRBJ1-1; 7 nucleotides match TRBD1. V shed 1 base and J 8 bases; nucleotides not matched to a gene: 4. Germline CDR1 reads SQVTM; CDR2 reads ANQGSEA. This CDR3 region has 12 residues.

The rearrangement uses TRBV6-1 and TRBJ1-2; D uncertain. V lost 6 bases and J lost 4, with 9 bases in between. Germline loops: CDR1 MNHNS, CDR2 SASEGT. The CDR3 has 12 residues. Here the CDR3 DNA reads TGTGCCAGCAGCAAAAGGTCCTATGGCTACACCTTC. This codes for CASSKRSYGYTF.

The rearrangement joins TRBV10-1 to TRBJ2-3, with D perhaps matching TRBD1 (5 bases). V was cut by 1 base and J by 3 bases, with 11 bases left in between. This CDR3 has 15 amino acids. Germline loops: CDR1 WNHNN, CDR2 SYGVQD (reference sequence). CDR3 sequence (DNA): TGCGCCAGCAGTGAGTTTCAGGGAATTACAGATACGCAGTATTTT. Translating gives CASSEFQGITDTQYF.

The V gene is TRBV6-1, the J gene TRBJ1-2, with 7 bases identical to TRBD1. The CDR3 is 15 residues long. The V and J ends lost 1 base and 7 bases, in that order; junction bases with no gene match: 9. Germline V CDR1 and CDR2: MNHNS, SASEGT. The CDR3 DNA follows: TGTGCCAGCAGTGAAGATATGGAGGGGGCGCGTGGCTACACCTTC. Its protein product is CASSEDMEGARGYTF.

The chain employs TRBV4-2 and TRBJ1-2; TRBD1 is a possible D gene (6 bases). The ends were cut back, 0 bases at V and 4 bases at J, with 15 bases in the middle. The CDR3 extends over 16 amino acids. Germline CDR1 is LGHNA and CDR2 is YNFKEQ. The CDR3 region is CASSQEYRDRAYGYTF. In DNA form, the CDR3 reads TGTGCCAGCAGCCAAGAATACAGGGATCGGGCCTATGGCTACACCTTC.

V and J are TRBV4-2 and TRBJ1-2; possible D gene TRBD1, 5 bases. Deletions cut 2 bases from V and 6 bases from J, with 16 bases between. CDR1 is LGHNA, CDR2 YNFKEQ, per germline. The CDR3 is made up of 15 amino acids. CDR3 DNA sequence: TGTGCCAGCAGCCAACCCCAGCAGGGAGGGAATGGCTACACCTTC. The encoded protein is CASSQPQQGGNGYTF.

This clonotype has more than one count but fewer than ten. This chain joins TRBV9 and TRBJ2-1, with D uncertain. The CDR3 is made up of 15 amino acids. The germline V gene has CDR1 SGDLS and CDR2 YYNGEE. V lost 0 bases to trimming and J lost 6 bases, with 13 bases between them. The CDR3 sequence is CASSVAPRHPNEQFF. The CDR3 nucleotides are TGTGCCAGCAGCGTAGCCCCACGGCACCCCAATGAGCAGTTCTTC. Based on the CDR3 plus reference TRBV9 and TRBJ2-1, the full variable domain is DSGVTQTPKHLITATGQRVTLRCSPRSGDLSVYWYQQSLDQGLQFLIQYYNGEERAKGNILERFSAQQFPDLHSELNLSSLELGDSALYFCASSVAPRHPNEQFFGPGTRLTVL.

The J gene is TRBJ2-4, the V gene TRBV30, with D possibly being TRBD1 or TRBD2 (6 bases each). The DNA end is more similar to TRBJ2-7, so the J call may be wrong. Germline CDR1 GTSNPN, CDR2 SVGIG (reference sequence). The CDR3 is made up of 13 amino acids. Here the CDR3 reads CAWGGRRADEQYF. CDR3 in DNA: TGTGCCTGGGGGGGCCGGAGGGCCGACGAGCAGTACTTC.

The rearrangement joins TRBV5-1 to TRBJ2-1, with a weak D call TRBD1 (5 bases). Trimming took 2 bases from V and 9 from J, leaving 9 bases between them. The germline V gene has CDR1 SGHRS and CDR2 YFSETQ. This CDR3 comprises 12 residues. The CDR3 protein is CASSFGAAEQFF. CDR3 nucleotide sequence: TGCGCCAGCAGCTTTGGGGCGGCTGAGCAGTTCTTC.

This CDR3 is CASSALGLASDEQFF. Here the CDR3 DNA reads TGTGCCAGCAGTGCCCTTGGGCTAGCGAGCGATGAGCAGTTCTTC. The J gene is TRBJ2-1, the V gene TRBV12-3 or TRBV12-4, with D possibly being TRBD2 (6 bases). V lost 5 bases, J lost 8 bases, and 19 bases lay in between. The CDR3 is 15 residues long.

This clonotype was seen more than once but under ten times. V gene TRBV12-3 or TRBV12-4 combines with J gene TRBJ2-5; TRBD2 aligns across 9 bases. V trimming: 5 bases; J trimming: 5 bases; junction bases outside the gene matches: 3. The CDR3 covers 13 residues. CDR3 region: CASSGSGGETQYF. In nucleotides, the CDR3 is TGTGCCAGCAGTGGTAGCGGGGGCGAGACCCAGTACTTC.

The rearrangement links TRBV29-1 to TRBJ2-3, with TRBD2 matching 10 bases. This CDR3 is built from 15 residues. Germline CDR1 is SQVTM and CDR2 is ANQGSEA. The J segment lost 2 bases and the V segment lost 3 bases, leaving 5 bases of the junction unmatched. CDR3 region: CSVEDSGGHTDTQYF. The CDR3 DNA sequence: TGCAGCGTTGAGGATAGCGGGGGGCACACAGATACGCAGTATTTT.

To note about this clonotype: One end of the junction is discordant with germline, which a read error may explain. V usage is TRBV6-6 and J usage is TRBJ2-5; D possibly corresponds to TRBD2 (6 bases). The DNA end favors TRBJ2-7, so the J call may be wrong. This CDR3 has 14 residues. In germline, CDR1 is MNHNY, CDR2 SVGAGI (reference sequence). The chain's CDR3 is CAGSYPGDLYEQYF. The CDR3 nucleotides read TGTGCCGGCAGTTACCCGGGAGACCTCTACGAGCAGTACTTC.

The V gene is TRBV14, the J gene TRBJ2-3; 7 bases line up with TRBD2. Losses at the gene ends were 8 bases for V and 2 bases for J; bases not matched to a gene: 16. The CDR3 loop spans 17 amino acids. Germline CDR1 SGHDN, CDR2 FVKESK. DNA for the CDR3: TGTGCCAGCTCCCGGGTAGGGCTAGCGGACTACACAGATACGCAGTATTTT. Residues: CASSRVGLADYTDTQYF.

V and J are TRBV20-1 and TRBJ2-4; D is unclear. The J call is in doubt because the DNA end fits TRBJ2-7 better. Per germline, CDR1 DFQATT and CDR2 SNEGSKA (reference sequence). The CDR3 is 13 amino acids. Written as DNA, the CDR3 is TGCAGTGCTAGACCTACGGACCAGTACGAGCAGTACTTC. It specifies CSARPTDQYEQYF.

The rearrangement uses TRBV20-1 and TRBJ1-2, with D possibly being TRBD1 (6 bases). V was pared by 3 bases and J by 4 bases, with 15 bases between. CDR3 size: 14 residues. Germline CDR1 DFQATT, CDR2 SNEGSKA (reference sequence). Here the CDR3 DNA reads TGCAGTGCTAGCGGCACAGGGTCCGCCTATGGCTACACCTTC. It is translated as CSASGTGSAYGYTF.

This clonotype has a count of ten or more. At one end, the junction sequence differs from germline, possibly due to a read error. The V and J genes are TRBV7-7 and TRBJ2-7; 8 nucleotides agree with TRBD1. In germline, CDR1 is SSHAT, CDR2 FNYEAQ (reference sequence). This CDR3 contains 15 residues. The CDR3 coding sequence is TGTGCTAGCATTTTTCAGGGGGCGAGGGCCTACGAGCAGTACTTC. Residues: CASIFQGARAYEQYF.

This chain connects TRBV15 to TRBJ2-2; maybe TRBD1 (5 bases). Germline CDR1 and CDR2: LNHNV and YYDKDF (reference sequence). Trimming took off 2 bases at V and 5 bases at J, with 12 bases between the two ends. This CDR3 spans 15 amino acids. The DNA of the CDR3 is TGTGCCACCAGCAGACTGAGACAGATGACCGGGGAGCTGTTTTTT. It codes for CATSRLRQMTGELFF.

The V gene is TRBV24-1, the J gene TRBJ2-5; no clear D gene. The germline gives CDR1 KGHDR, CDR2 SFDVKD. The V and J ends lost 4 bases and 5 bases respectively, with 7 bases between them. CDR3 length equals 12 residues. This CDR3 is CATSEMGETQYF. Written as DNA, the CDR3 is TGTGCCACCAGTGAAATGGGGGAGACCCAGTACTTC.

This clonotype was seen a handful of times. CDR3 DNA sequence: TGTGCCAGCAGCAACCGAGCGGGAGTCACGTTCGATGAGCAGTTCTTC. The encoded protein is CASSNRAGVTFDEQFF. The chain carries TRBV9 and TRBJ2-1, with TRBD2 matching 8 bases. Looked up from germline, CDR1 is SGDLS and CDR2 is YYNGEE. V was pared by 4 bases and J by 8 bases, with 14 bases of the junction left unmatched. The CDR3 consists of 16 residues.

This chain uses TRBV7-2 with TRBJ2-7; no clear D. The CDR3 contains 13 residues. CDR1 and CDR2 (germline): SGHTA, FQGNSA. V lost 4 bases and J 5 bases, leaving 12 bases between the germline ends. The CDR3 is CASSSARGNEQYF. The CDR3 bases are TGTGCCAGCAGCTCCGCGCGCGGTAACGAGCAGTACTTC.

In this sample, this clonotype turned up a few times. V is TRBV20-1 and J is TRBJ2-1; 8 positions agree with TRBD2. The CDR3 runs to 13 residues. V shed 6 bases and J 9 bases; nucleotides not matched to a gene: 10. CDR1 and CDR2 (germline): DFQATT, SNEGSKA (reference sequence). CDR3 loop: CSATRARGGEQFF. Here the CDR3 DNA reads TGCAGTGCAACCCGGGCCCGGGGGGGTGAGCAGTTCTTC.